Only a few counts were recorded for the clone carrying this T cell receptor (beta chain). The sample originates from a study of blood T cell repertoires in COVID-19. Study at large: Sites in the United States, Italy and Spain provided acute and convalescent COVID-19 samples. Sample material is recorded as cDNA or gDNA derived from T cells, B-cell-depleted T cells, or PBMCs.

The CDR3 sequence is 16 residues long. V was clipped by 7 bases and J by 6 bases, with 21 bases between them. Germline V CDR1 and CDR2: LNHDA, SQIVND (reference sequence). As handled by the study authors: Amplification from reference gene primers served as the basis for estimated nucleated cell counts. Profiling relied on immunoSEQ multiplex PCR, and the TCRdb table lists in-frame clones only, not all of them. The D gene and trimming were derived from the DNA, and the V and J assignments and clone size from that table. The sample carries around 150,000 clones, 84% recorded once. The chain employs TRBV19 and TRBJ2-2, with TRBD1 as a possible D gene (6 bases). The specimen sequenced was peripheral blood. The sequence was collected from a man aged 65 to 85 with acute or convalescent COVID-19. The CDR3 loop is CASTYRRAGEPGELFF. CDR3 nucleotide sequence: TGTGCCAGTACCTACCGCCGGGCAGGGGAACCCGGGGAGCTGTTTTTT.